What follows are 8 T cell receptor beta chains derived from one specimen sequenced in a study of T cell changes during pregnancy in multiple sclerosis. Method: immunoSEQ multiplex PCR; TCRdb's copy keeps in-frame clones and lacks some. Here the sample spans around 35,000 clones, almost 90% being singletons. This sample comprised CD8+ T cells from peripheral blood mononuclear cells, obtained after pregnancy. Receptor source: a female donor with multiple sclerosis, enrolled in a pregnancy study.

This sequence joins TRBV4-3 and TRBJ2-2; 7 nucleotides line up with TRBD2. The CDR3 totals 17 residues. The germline gives CDR1 LGHNA, CDR2 YSLEER. Losses at the gene ends were 0 bases for V and 5 bases for J; bases not matched to a gene: 9. CDR3 in DNA: TGCGCCAGCAGCCAAGATTCTGCAGGGAGGGGAACCGGGGAGCTGTTTTTT. Translation: CASSQDSAGRGTGELFF.

CDR3: CASSSGQGAMQPQHF. CDR3 bases: TGTGCCAGCAGCTCGGGACAGGGGGCGATGCAGCCCCAGCATTTT. The chain recombines TRBV7-6 with TRBJ1-5; 12 nucleotides match TRBD1. There are 15 residues in the CDR3. J was trimmed by 7 bases and V by 4 bases; bases with no gene match: 5. Germline CDR1 and CDR2: SGHVS and FNYEAQ.

The chain has TRBV5-8 and TRBJ2-4; unclear D gene. The V gene's germline CDR1 is SGHTS and CDR2 YDEGEE. Deletions cut 3 bases from V and 1 base from J, with 8 bases between. The CDR3 covers 14 residues. As DNA, the CDR3 is TGTGCCAGCAGCTCGATCAGGGCCAAAAACATTCAGTACTTC. Protein: CASSSIRAKNIQYF.

The chain couples TRBV6-4 to TRBJ2-1, with 11 positions matching TRBD1. This CDR3 contains 14 residues. Germline values: CDR1 MRHNA, CDR2 SNTAGT. J was trimmed by 9 bases and V by 5 bases; bases with no gene match: 6. The CDR3, as DNA: TGTGCCAGCAGTCCCGGGACAGGGGGGACTGAGCAGTTCTTC. Translating gives CASSPGTGGTEQFF.

V is TRBV5-6 and J is TRBJ2-3; tentatively, D is TRBD1 (6 bases). The CDR3 extends over 15 amino acids. CDR1 is SGHDT and CDR2 is YYEEEE in the germline V gene. Trimming took 8 bases from V and 3 from J, leaving 19 bases between them. The CDR3 is CASTPRGGGTDTQYF. The DNA for the CDR3 is TGTGCCAGTACCCCCAGGGGTGGGGGAACAGATACGCAGTATTTT.

This chain links TRBV6-5 with TRBJ2-1; 8 bases map to TRBD2. CDR3 length: 13 amino acids. Germline loops: CDR1 MNHEY, CDR2 SVGAGI. V was pared by 8 bases and J by 2 bases, with 2 bases of the junction left unmatched. The CDR3 bases are TGTGCCAGCGCGCGGGGGGCCTACAATGAGCAGTTCTTC. It is translated as CASARGAYNEQFF.

The rearrangement joins TRBV6-5 to TRBJ1-1; D gene unclear. CDR3 length: 13 amino acids. CDR1 and CDR2 (germline): MNHEY, SVGAGI. Trimming left V 2 bases short and J 4 bases short, with 8 bases between. CDR3 DNA: TGTGCCAGCAGTTACAAGGGAGTCACTGAAGCTTTCTTT. Translating gives CASSYKGVTEAFF.

The chain recombines TRBV19 with TRBJ1-4, with D perhaps matching TRBD1 (5 bases). This CDR3 is built from 16 residues. Germline assignment: CDR1 LNHDA and CDR2 SQIVND (reference sequence). Trimming removed 0 bases at V and 8 bases at J, with 16 bases between. As DNA, the CDR3 is TGTGCCAGTAGTATAGATCGGGCTGGGACTAGGGAAAAACTGTTTTTT. It yields the protein CASSIDRAGTREKLFF.